This TCR beta chain was recovered during a study of blood T cell repertoires in COVID-19. Study in general: In each case, the material was cDNA or gDNA derived from T cells, B-cell-depleted T cells, or PBMCs.

Germline CDR1 and CDR2: MDHEN and SYDVKM. This CDR3 spans 13 amino acids. The trim removed 8 bases at V and 2 bases at J, leaving 5 bases unmatched. In the original processing: Amplification with reference gene primers provided the estimates of nucleated cell counts. The repertoire was sequenced with immunoSEQ multiplex PCR; TCRdb's copy has only in-frame clones and lacks some. Clone size and V and J calls were adopted from that table, with D and trimming inferred from the DNA. The profile shows around 140,000 clones, 85% to 90% of them singletons. Participants were aged roughly 18 to 89 years from around 26 US areas. Clinical histories supplied by participants themselves formed the basis of cohort assignment.

Sequenced sample: PBMCs or T cells enriched from blood (not recorded which). The J gene is TRBJ1-2, the V gene TRBV28; 7 nucleotides agree with TRBD1. This clonotype originated in a man aged 55-75 years who had recovered from COVID-19. The CDR3 bases are TGTGCCAGCCGCAGGGGACAGAACTATGGCTACACCTTC. Translating gives CASRRGQNYGYTF.